Following are 9 T cell receptor beta chains from one sample sequenced in a study of blood T cell repertoires in COVID-19. The repertoire was sequenced with immunoSEQ multiplex PCR; TCRdb's copy has only in-frame clones and lacks some. The table lists roughly 480,000 clones, approximately 92% of them singletons. What was sequenced was peripheral blood. Receptors were obtained from a man between 18 and 29 years old with COVID-19, enrolled during active disease.

The V call is TRBV30, the J call TRBJ2-3; the match to TRBD2 covers 10 bases. This CDR3 is 15 amino acids long. Germline lookup yields CDR1 GTSNPN and CDR2 SVGIG (reference sequence). V was pared by 1 base and J by 5 bases, with 6 bases of the junction left unmatched. CDR3 coding DNA: TGTGCCTGGAGTGCCCTAGCGGGAGAGGGAGATACGCAGTATTTT. The encoded protein is CAWSALAGEGDTQYF.

This chain joins TRBV25-1 and TRBJ2-7; TRBD1 matches at 9 bases. Germline V gives CDR1 MGHDK, CDR2 SYGVNS. The CDR3 has 15 amino acids. J lost 4 bases, V lost 8 bases, and 12 bases had no gene match. CDR3 sequence: CASRFGGTGRYEQYF. DNA of the CDR3: TGTGCCAGCCGGTTCGGCGGGACAGGGAGGTACGAGCAGTACTTC.

CDR3 coding DNA: TGTGCCAGCAGCGTAGTAGGGGGGGGAGAGACCCAGTACTTC. Encoded protein: CASSVVGGGETQYF. The V call is TRBV9, the J call TRBJ2-5; TRBD2 might be the D (7 bases). Germline CDR1 reads SGDLS; CDR2 reads YYNGEE. Trimming removed 0 bases from V and 4 bases from J, with 10 bases in between. CDR3 length equals 14 residues. Using reference TRBV9 and TRBJ2-5 for the parts outside the CDR3, the full variable domain is DSGVTQTPKHLITATGQRVTLRCSPRSGDLSVYWYQQSLDQGLQFLIQYYNGEERAKGNILERFSAQQFPDLHSELNLSSLELGDSALYFCASSVVGGGETQYFGPGTRLLVL.

The V call is TRBV21-1, the J call TRBJ2-1; the D call in the table, TRBD2, was not verified against the DNA. TRBV21-1 corresponds to a pseudogene. The CDR3 spans 15 residues. The CDR3 nucleotides read TGTGCCAGCAGCAAGGTCAATAGCTCCTACAATGAGCAGTTCTTC. Translation gives CASSKVNSSYNEQFF.

This chain connects TRBV29-1 to TRBJ2-7; 11 bases fit TRBD1. The ends lost 3 bases at V and 3 bases at J; junction bases unmatched: 4. The CDR3 is 14 residues long. Germline CDR1 and CDR2: SQVTM and ANQGSEA. CDR3 sequence reads: CSVDAGTGGYEQYF. The CDR3 nucleotides read TGCAGCGTTGATGCCGGGACAGGGGGCTACGAGCAGTACTTC.

The CDR3 loop is CASTPGLGPHEQYF. CDR3 in DNA: TGCGCCAGCACCCCGGGACTAGGACCTCACGAGCAGTACTTC. The chain joins TRBV5-1 to TRBJ2-7; 8 nucleotides agree with TRBD2. This CDR3 spans 14 amino acids. From germline, CDR1 is SGHRS and CDR2 YFSETQ. The V gene end was trimmed by 6 bases and the J gene end by 5 bases; junction bases not matched to a gene: 10. The complete variable domain, with remaining parts taken from reference TRBV5-1 and TRBJ2-7, reads KAGVTQTPRYLIKTRGQQVTLSCSPISGHRSVSWYQQTPGQGLQFLFEYFSETQRNKGNFPGRFSGRQFSNSRSEMNVSTLELGDSALYLCASTPGLGPHEQYFGPGTRLTVT.

This clone was recorded a few times. The chain joins TRBV18 to TRBJ2-1, with 14 nucleotides matching TRBD2. The CDR3 runs 17 residues. The V gene's germline CDR1 is KGHSH and CDR2 LQKENI. The V segment lost 3 bases and the J segment 2 bases; nucleotides outside the gene matches: 3. The CDR3 loop is CASSPTSGRATYNEQFF. CDR3 in DNA: TGTGCCAGCTCACCGACTAGCGGGAGGGCCACCTACAATGAGCAGTTCTTC.

This clone was counted a few times. This chain connects TRBV9 to TRBJ1-6, with TRBD1 matching 9 bases. Germline trimming cut 6 bases from V and 8 bases from J; bases unmatched to any gene: 12. In germline, CDR1 is SGDLS, CDR2 YYNGEE. The CDR3 length is 16 residues. Here the CDR3 reads CASNPPPGQGYSPLHF. The CDR3 nucleotides read TGTGCCAGCAACCCGCCCCCTGGACAGGGGTATTCACCCCTCCACTTT.

This clone was found a few times. The rearrangement uses TRBV9 and TRBJ1-1, with D unresolved. CDR3 size: 14 residues. V gave up 3 bases and J gave up 10 bases, with 19 bases separating them. Germline V gene data show CDR1 as SGDLS and CDR2 as YYNGEE. In DNA, the CDR3 is TGTGCCAGCAGCGAGGAGCTCAACTCCCTGAGAGCTTTCTTT. This encodes CASSEELNSLRAFF.